Listed below are T cell receptor beta chains from one sample, sequenced in a study of blood T cell repertoires in COVID-19. Repertoires were generated with immunoSEQ multiplex PCR, while TCRdb's copy carries only in-frame clones and drops some. The sample contains fewer than 350,000 clones, roughly 90% of which appear only once. The sequencing input was peripheral blood. Receptors were obtained from a man younger than 30 with active or convalescent COVID-19. Each CDR3 is given with its conserved first and last residue. The D gene is left open where the match is weak. Clone size is not always given. Where it is, it says once, few, many or a class for expanded clones.

d_call j_call clone_size v_call cdr3_aa cdr3_nt
NA TRBJ2-5 NA TRBV9 CASSRGRSQETQYF TGTGCCAGCAGCCGTGGCAGGTCCCAAGAGACCCAGTACTTC
NA TRBJ1-2 once TRBV5-6 CASSLRMGGGYGYTF TGTGCCAGCAGCTTGCGAATGGGGGGTGGCTATGGCTACACCTTC
NA TRBJ2-3 NA TRBV5-4 CASSQASTDTQYF TGTGCCAGCAGCCAGGCTAGCACAGATACGCAGTATTTT
NA TRBJ1-2 NA TRBV7-2 CASSLGWGWGYTF TGTGCCAGCAGCTTAGGTTGGGGCTGGGGCTACACCTTC
TRBD1 TRBJ1-3 NA TRBV3-1/TRBV3-2 CASMAGTGGGNTIYF TGTGCCAGCATGGCCGGGACAGGGGGTGGAAACACCATATATTTT
TRBD1 TRBJ1-2 NA TRBV19 CATSLGQVSPWYGYTF TGTGCCACCTCGTTGGGACAGGTGTCTCCCTGGTATGGCTACACCTTC
NA TRBJ2-5 NA TRBV21-1 CASSRDRETQYF TGTGCCAGCAGCCGAGATCGGGAGACCCAGTACTTC
NA TRBJ2-1 NA TRBV27 CASRPGAYNEQFF TGTGCCAGCAGGCCGGGTGCCTACAATGAGCAGTTCTTC
TRBD2 TRBJ2-6 NA TRBV7-9 CASSVAGGGSGANVLTF TGTGCCAGCAGTGTGGCGGGGGGCGGCTCTGGGGCCAACGTCCTGACTTTC
TRBD1 TRBJ2-7 NA TRBV5-6 CASSLGQGGQYF TGTGCCAGCAGCTTAGGACAGGGGGGCCAGTACTTC
NA TRBJ1-6 NA TRBV5-4 CASSLALVNSPLHF TGTGCCAGCAGCTTGGCCCTCGTGAATTCACCCCTCCACTTT
NA TRBJ1-2 NA TRBV5-4 CASNEAGGYGYTF TGTGCCAGCAACGAAGCGGGGGGCTATGGCTACACCTTC
TRBD1 TRBJ1-6 NA TRBV2 CASREFPGQGISPLHF TGTGCCAGCAGGGAATTTCCGGGACAGGGGATCTCACCCCTCCACTTT
NA TRBJ1-1 NA TRBV7-3 CASSLRQGTQEAFF TGTGCCAGCAGCTTAAGGCAGGGGACCCAAGAAGCTTTCTTT
TRBD1 TRBJ1-5 NA TRBV19 CASSIDRGQPQHF TGTGCCAGTAGTATCGACAGGGGCCAGCCCCAGCATTTT
NA TRBJ1-3 few TRBV5-1 CASSEGGNTIYF TGCGCCAGCAGCGAGGGTGGAAACACCATATATTTT
NA TRBJ2-1 many TRBV3-1/TRBV3-2 CASSQGLEGGHPQFF TGTGCCAGCAGCCAAGGCCTAGAGGGAGGACACCCCCAGTTCTTC
NA TRBJ1-2 NA TRBV5-6 CASSLGSSNYGYTF TGTGCCAGCAGCTTAGGGAGCTCAAACTATGGCTACACCTTC
TRBD2 TRBJ2-1 NA TRBV6-1 CASSEASSGGNEQFF TGTGCCAGCAGTGAAGCTTCTAGCGGGGGAAATGAGCAGTTCTTC
NA TRBJ2-3 NA TRBV7-2 CASSGRQGGNTDTQYF TGTGCCAGCAGCGGCCGTCAGGGGGGCAACACAGATACGCAGTATTTT
TRBD1 TRBJ1-2 NA TRBV27 CASSPMGQSGYTF TGTGCCAGCAGTCCCATGGGACAGAGTGGCTACACCTTC
TRBD1 TRBJ2-1 NA TRBV5-1 CASSLGQGSAGNEQFF TGCGCCAGCAGCCTAGGACAGGGCTCCGCGGGCAATGAGCAGTTCTTC
NA TRBJ1-1 NA TRBV4-1 CASSPRTPRTEAFF TGCGCCAGCAGCCCCCGGACACCGAGGACTGAAGCTTTCTTT
NA TRBJ2-6 NA TRBV19 CASSIGGSGANVLTF TGTGCCAGTAGTATTGGGGGGTCTGGGGCCAACGTCCTGACTTTC
NA TRBJ1-5 NA TRBV5-5 CASSLASGDSNQPQHF TGTGCCAGCAGCTTGGCCTCAGGGGATAGCAATCAGCCCCAGCATTTT
NA TRBJ1-6 NA TRBV12-5 CASALYSSPLHF TGTGCTAGTGCCCTATATAGTTCACCCCTCCACTTT
TRBD1 TRBJ2-5 NA TRBV3-1/TRBV3-2 CASSRDSQETQYF TGTGCCAGCAGCCGGGACAGCCAAGAGACCCAGTACTTC
TRBD2 TRBJ2-1 NA TRBV18 CASSRSGGAYNEQFF TGTGCCAGCTCTCGTAGCGGGGGGGCCTACAATGAGCAGTTCTTC
TRBD1 TRBJ2-7 NA TRBV7-8 CASSPTGGSYEQYF TGTGCCAGCAGCCCGACAGGGGGCTCCTACGAGCAGTACTTC
NA TRBJ2-2 NA TRBV19 CASSTTGETGTGELFF TGTGCCAGTAGTACAACGGGAGAGACGGGCACCGGGGAGCTGTTTTTT
TRBD1 TRBJ1-2 NA TRBV7-4 CASSFRQGPETNYGYTF TGTGCCAGCAGCTTCCGACAGGGTCCTGAAACTAACTATGGCTACACCTTC
NA TRBJ1-5 NA TRBV5-6 CASSIRDSPSQPQHF TGTGCCAGCAGCATACGGGACTCCCCCTCTCAGCCCCAGCATTTT
TRBD2 TRBJ2-5 NA TRBV4-1 CARSQRGGETQYF TGCGCCCGCAGCCAGCGGGGGGGAGAGACCCAGTACTTC
NA TRBJ1-1 NA TRBV27 CAAAGNTEAFF TGTGCCGCCGCGGGTAACACTGAAGCTTTCTTT
NA TRBJ1-2 NA TRBV9 CASSTPGVYGYTF TGTGCCAGCAGCACACCGGGGGTCTATGGCTACACCTTC
TRBD1 TRBJ2-7 NA TRBV5-1 CASSFLGQGGGGYEQYF TGCGCCAGCAGCTTTCTAGGACAGGGTGGTGGTGGCTACGAGCAGTACTTC
TRBD1 TRBJ2-7 NA TRBV2 CASSEGQGFYEQYF TGTGCCAGCAGTGAAGGACAGGGTTTTTACGAGCAGTACTTC
NA TRBJ1-2 NA TRBV19 CASSYQGIVYGYTF TGTGCCAGTAGTTATCAGGGGATCGTCTATGGCTACACCTTC
TRBD1 TRBJ2-2 NA TRBV24-1 CATSDLPGQGTGELFF TGTGCCACCAGTGATTTACCGGGACAGGGGACCGGGGAGCTGTTTTTT
NA TRBJ1-4 once TRBV2 CASSSETAEKLFF TGTGCCAGCAGCTCGGAGACAGCCGAAAAACTGTTTTTT
NA TRBJ1-5 NA TRBV18 CASSPQHPGVGQPQHF TGTGCCAGCTCACCACAACACCCAGGGGTGGGTCAGCCCCAGCATTTT
NA TRBJ1-2 NA TRBV4-3 CASSQDRSSPVVYTF TGCGCCAGCAGCCAAGACAGGTCAAGTCCCGTCGTCTACACCTTC
TRBD1 TRBJ1-2 NA TRBV2 CASRTTGGRYGYTF TGTGCCAGCAGGACTACAGGGGGCCGCTATGGCTACACCTTC
NA TRBJ2-3 NA TRBV9 CASSVEGDPSPTQYF TGTGCCAGCAGCGTAGAGGGGGATCCCTCTCCTACGCAGTATTTT
NA TRBJ1-6 NA TRBV7-2 CASSLTPGGNSPLHF TGTGCCAGCAGCTTAACCCCGGGGGGGAATTCACCCCTCCACTTT
NA TRBJ2-7 NA TRBV6-5 CASSLRQVYYEQYF TGTGCCAGCAGTCTTAGACAGGTGTACTACGAGCAGTACTTC
NA TRBJ2-5 NA TRBV6-6 CASSYGHTGVRETQYF TGTGCCAGCAGTTACGGTCACACGGGTGTAAGGGAGACCCAGTACTTC
TRBD2 TRBJ2-7 NA TRBV6-1 CASSEARNSGASYEQYF TGTGCCAGCAGTGAAGCGCGGAATAGCGGGGCATCCTACGAGCAGTACTTC
TRBD2 TRBJ2-3 NA TRBV11-1 CASSPKRGGAPDTQYF TGTGCCAGCAGCCCGAAGCGGGGGGGGGCCCCAGATACGCAGTATTTT
NA TRBJ2-5 NA TRBV3-1/TRBV3-2 CASSQGRRETQYF TGTGCCAGCAGCCAAGGGCGGAGGGAGACCCAGTACTTC
NA TRBJ2-1 NA TRBV29-1 CSVEDPVYNEQFF TGCAGCGTTGAAGATCCGGTTTACAATGAGCAGTTCTTC
NA TRBJ2-1 NA TRBV5-1 CASTIGQSGTEQFF TGCGCCAGCACCATTGGACAGAGCGGAACCGAGCAGTTCTTC
TRBD1 TRBJ1-1 NA TRBV5-1 CASRQGGSAEAFF TGCGCCAGCAGACAGGGGGGGAGTGCTGAAGCTTTCTTT
NA TRBJ1-1 NA TRBV12-5 CASGSTPTRGTEAFF TGTGCTAGTGGTTCCACCCCTACACGGGGCACTGAAGCTTTCTTT
NA TRBJ2-1 NA TRBV4-3 CASSLHFASAYNEQFF TGCGCCAGCAGCCTCCACTTTGCTAGCGCATACAATGAGCAGTTCTTC
NA TRBJ2-5 NA TRBV7-6 CASSLEAGIQETQYF TGTGCCAGCAGCTTAGAGGCAGGGATCCAAGAGACCCAGTACTTC
NA TRBJ1-6 NA TRBV2 CANRVASLRSPLHF TGTGCCAACCGGGTCGCTTCCCTCCGATCACCCCTCCACTTT
NA TRBJ1-4 NA TRBV29-1 CSVYIQGTNEKLFF TGCAGCGTTTACATACAGGGAACTAATGAAAAACTGTTTTTT
NA TRBJ2-3 NA TRBV5-1 CASSLVGDIGMGNTQYF TGCGCCAGCAGCTTGGTTGGGGATATCGGGATGGGAAATACGCAGTATTTT
TRBD1 TRBJ2-2 NA TRBV7-9 CASSGWDRTSTGELFF TGTGCCAGCAGCGGATGGGACAGAACTTCCACCGGGGAGCTGTTTTTT